Listed below are T cell receptor beta chains from one sample, sequenced in a study of Graves' ophthalmopathy and Graves' hyperthyroidism. Each CDR3 protein gets one entry after TCRdb re-called the multiplex PCR reads with MiXCR. Here the sample spans 900,000 to 1,200,000 distinct CDR3 sequences, about 38% being singletons. The sample was peripheral blood or thyroid tissue (not recorded which). The origin of the receptors is an adult man with Graves' hyperthyroidism. The CDR3 runs from the conserved cysteine through the conserved F or W. A D gene is named only where the DNA matches it firmly. The size entry is marked missing in some rows and otherwise reads once, few, many or a size class.

clone_size: .
v_call: TRBV7-2
j_call: TRBJ1-6
d_call: TRBD1
cdr3_aa: CASSSRTGGLTLHF
cdr3_nt: TGTGCCAGCAGCTCCAGGACAGGGGGACTGACCCTCCACTTT

clone_size: .
v_call: TRBV29-1
j_call: TRBJ1-5
d_call: .
cdr3_aa: CSVMWGNQPQHF
cdr3_nt: TGCAGCGTTATGTGGGGTAATCAGCCCCAGCATTTT

clone_size: .
v_call: TRBV11-2
j_call: TRBJ1-5
d_call: TRBD1
cdr3_aa: CASSLDPIRTGGRQPQHF
cdr3_nt: TGTGCCAGCAGCTTAGATCCTATTAGGACAGGGGGACGGCAGCCCCAGCATTTT

clone_size: .
v_call: TRBV2
j_call: TRBJ1-4
d_call: .
cdr3_aa: CASKGATNEKLFF
cdr3_nt: TGTGCCAGCAAGGGTGCAACTAATGAAAAACTGTTTTTT

clone_size: .
v_call: TRBV12-3/TRBV12-4
j_call: TRBJ1-2
d_call: .
cdr3_aa: CASSRTRGGYGYTF
cdr3_nt: TGTGCCAGCAGCCGGACGCGAGGGGGCTATGGCTACACCTTC

clone_size: once
v_call: TRBV5-5
j_call: TRBJ2-2
d_call: TRBD1
cdr3_aa: CASSLGWTGGGGGELLF
cdr3_nt: TGTGCCAGCAGCTTGGGATGGACAGGGGGCGGCGGCGGGGAGCTGCTTTTT

clone_size: .
v_call: TRBV9
j_call: TRBJ2-7
d_call: .
cdr3_aa: CASSLGPEKPYEQYF
cdr3_nt: TGTGCCAGCAGCCTCGGACCGGAGAAGCCCTACGAGCAGTACTTC

clone_size: many
v_call: TRBV19
j_call: TRBJ2-7
d_call: .
cdr3_aa: CASSIRGELSYEQYF
cdr3_nt: TGTGCCAGTAGTATTAGAGGTGAACTCTCCTACGAGCAGTACTTC

clone_size: .
v_call: TRBV5-1
j_call: TRBJ2-2
d_call: .
cdr3_aa: CASSLGQPRGTGELFF
cdr3_nt: TGCGCCAGCAGCTTGGGACAGCCAAGGGGCACCGGGGAGCTGTTTTTT

clone_size: many
v_call: TRBV5-1
j_call: TRBJ1-5
d_call: TRBD1
cdr3_aa: CASSPGDRGNNQPQHF
cdr3_nt: TGCGCCAGCAGCCCAGGGGACAGGGGGAACAATCAGCCCCAGCATTTT

clone_size: many
v_call: TRBV19
j_call: TRBJ1-2
d_call: .
cdr3_aa: CASSIWGFRRGYTF
cdr3_nt: TGTGCCAGTAGTATATGGGGGTTTCGGCGTGGCTACACCTTC

clone_size: .
v_call: TRBV10-3
j_call: TRBJ2-7
d_call: TRBD1
cdr3_aa: CAISDGTGGIFNEQYF
cdr3_nt: TGTGCCATCAGTGACGGGACAGGGGGTATATTTAACGAGCAGTACTTC

clone_size: few
v_call: TRBV7-9
j_call: TRBJ2-5
d_call: .
cdr3_aa: CASSLGRGRSNQETQYF
cdr3_nt: TGTGCCAGCAGCTTAGGCCGGGGCAGGTCCAATCAAGAGACCCAGTACTTC

clone_size: .
v_call: TRBV5-8
j_call: TRBJ1-1
d_call: .
cdr3_aa: CASSLVVKVGTTEAFF
cdr3_nt: TGTGCCAGCAGCTTGGTCGTGAAGGTGGGGACCACTGAAGCTTTCTTT

clone_size: many
v_call: TRBV20-1
j_call: TRBJ1-6
d_call: TRBD1
cdr3_aa: CSAADRGWNNSPLHF
cdr3_nt: TGCAGTGCGGCGGACAGGGGATGGAATAATTCACCCCTCCACTTT

clone_size: many
v_call: TRBV5-1
j_call: TRBJ2-7
d_call: .
cdr3_aa: CASNLQPSSYEQYF
cdr3_nt: TGCGCCAGCAATTTGCAACCCAGCTCCTACGAGCAGTACTTC

clone_size: many
v_call: TRBV7-2
j_call: TRBJ1-2
d_call: TRBD1
cdr3_aa: CASRNNRGTLANYGYTF
cdr3_nt: TGTGCCAGCAGAAACAACAGGGGAACGTTAGCTAACTATGGCTACACCTTC

clone_size: few
v_call: TRBV2
j_call: TRBJ2-7
d_call: TRBD2
cdr3_aa: CASSDLAGMILSYEQYF
cdr3_nt: TGTGCCAGCAGTGATCTAGCGGGCATGATATTATCCTACGAGCAGTACTTC

clone_size: .
v_call: TRBV20-1
j_call: TRBJ2-2
d_call: .
cdr3_aa: CSTQEGARTGELFF
cdr3_nt: TGCAGTACGCAGGAGGGGGCGCGCACCGGGGAGCTGTTTTTT

clone_size: many
v_call: TRBV11-2
j_call: TRBJ2-6
d_call: .
cdr3_aa: CASSPGAGTLSGANVLTF
cdr3_nt: TGTGCCAGCAGCCCAGGGGCAGGGACCCTCTCTGGGGCCAACGTCCTGACTTTC

clone_size: .
v_call: TRBV2
j_call: TRBJ2-1
d_call: .
cdr3_aa: CASSEPYEQFF
cdr3_nt: TGTGCCAGCAGTGAGCCCTATGAGCAGTTCTTC

clone_size: .
v_call: TRBV6-1
j_call: TRBJ2-5
d_call: .
cdr3_aa: CASSFSNVEGGSQPQYF
cdr3_nt: TGTGCCAGCAGTTTCTCTAACGTCGAGGGTGGCAGCCAGCCCCAGTACTTC

clone_size: few
v_call: TRBV7-8
j_call: TRBJ2-5
d_call: .
cdr3_aa: CASSSRWATESAEYF
cdr3_nt: TGTGCCAGCAGCTCTAGATGGGCTACCGAAAGCGCCGAGTACTTC

clone_size: many
v_call: TRBV29-1
j_call: TRBJ1-1
d_call: .
cdr3_aa: CSVGVTNTEAFF
cdr3_nt: TGCAGCGTTGGTGTCACTAACACTGAAGCTTTCTTT

clone_size: .
v_call: TRBV20-1
j_call: TRBJ1-2
d_call: TRBD1
cdr3_aa: CSARETGQGHGYTF
cdr3_nt: TGCAGTGCTAGAGAGACAGGGCAGGGTCATGGCTACACCTTC

clone_size: many
v_call: TRBV7-2
j_call: TRBJ1-5
d_call: .
cdr3_aa: CASSPVSRNQPQHF
cdr3_nt: TGTGCCAGCAGCCCCGTCAGCCGTAATCAGCCCCAGCATTTT

clone_size: .
v_call: TRBV20-1
j_call: TRBJ1-5
d_call: .
cdr3_aa: CSAIVAGQPQHF
cdr3_nt: TGCAGTGCTATTGTTGCGGGCCAGCCCCAGCATTTT

clone_size: .
v_call: TRBV10-3
j_call: TRBJ1-2
d_call: .
cdr3_aa: CAISETWFAGPKNYGYTF
cdr3_nt: TGTGCCATCAGTGAAACCTGGTTCGCGGGGCCTAAGAACTATGGCTACACCTTC

clone_size: .
v_call: TRBV5-6
j_call: TRBJ1-3
d_call: .
cdr3_aa: CASSLVGVSSGNTIYF
cdr3_nt: TGTGCCAGCAGCTTGGTGGGAGTGTCTTCTGGAAACACCATATATTTT

clone_size: .
v_call: TRBV4-3
j_call: TRBJ2-2
d_call: TRBD1
cdr3_aa: CASSQDGQGLGELFF
cdr3_nt: TGCGCCAGCAGCCAAGACGGACAGGGACTTGGGGAGCTGTTTTTT

clone_size: many
v_call: TRBV29-1
j_call: TRBJ2-5
d_call: TRBD1
cdr3_aa: CSVEDAVTGGGQETQYF
cdr3_nt: TGCAGCGTTGAAGATGCCGTGACAGGGGGGGGACAAGAGACCCAGTACTTC

clone_size: few
v_call: TRBV7-2
j_call: TRBJ2-5
d_call: .
cdr3_aa: CASSLGEEETQYF
cdr3_nt: TGTGCCAGCAGCTTAGGGGAGGAGGAGACCCAGTACTTC

clone_size: .
v_call: TRBV5-1
j_call: TRBJ2-7
d_call: TRBD2
cdr3_aa: CASSLAPGGYEQYF
cdr3_nt: TGCGCCAGCAGCTTGGCGCCGGGGGGCTACGAGCAGTACTTC

clone_size: once
v_call: TRBV19
j_call: TRBJ1-5
d_call: .
cdr3_aa: CASTKDRSNQPQHF
cdr3_nt: TGTGCCAGTACCAAGGACAGAAGCAATCAGCCCCAGCATTTT

clone_size: few
v_call: TRBV5-5
j_call: TRBJ1-1
d_call: .
cdr3_aa: CASSYIKTLNTEAFF
cdr3_nt: TGTGCCAGCAGCTATATCAAGACCCTAAACACTGAAGCTTTCTTT

clone_size: few
v_call: TRBV29-1
j_call: TRBJ2-7
d_call: TRBD2
cdr3_aa: CSVGGRTSGIREQYF
cdr3_nt: TGCAGCGTTGGGGGTAGGACTAGCGGGATTCGCGAGCAGTACTTC

clone_size: many
v_call: TRBV7-6
j_call: TRBJ1-3
d_call: .
cdr3_aa: CASSLNRNSGNTIYF
cdr3_nt: TGTGCCAGCAGCTTAAACAGGAACTCTGGAAACACCATATATTTT

clone_size: many
v_call: TRBV19
j_call: TRBJ1-2
d_call: .
cdr3_aa: CASSGWDYGYTF
cdr3_nt: TGTGCCAGTAGTGGTTGGGACTATGGCTACACCTTC

clone_size: .
v_call: TRBV12-3/TRBV12-4
j_call: TRBJ1-6
d_call: .
cdr3_aa: CASSLYPGSPLHF
cdr3_nt: TGTGCCAGCAGTTTATATCCCGGCTCACCCCTCCACTTT